This TCR beta chain was profiled in a study of cytomegalovirus exposure and HLA in healthy donors. Broader study findings: A classifier reportedly called cytomegalovirus status with high sensitivity and specificity. What was likely a sequencing artifact was a cluster of highly shared sequence variants.

PCR used 60 Vbeta primers and 13 Jbeta primers. This table comes from immunoSEQ multiplex PCR, and its TCRdb copy is limited to in-frame clones, with some not included. The sample spans approximately 82,000 clones; the ten largest clones claim 1.4% to 1.5%. Deletions cut 5 bases from V and 3 bases from J, with 16 bases between. The CDR3 is made up of 15 amino acids. Germline CDR1 reads SGHAT; CDR2 reads FQNNGV. On this clone: Antigen specificity is unknown.

This TCR came from a woman aged 60-70 years in good health and CMV-seronegative. V is TRBV11-2 and J is TRBJ2-5; weak D call: TRBD1 (6 bases). Sequencing input: PBMCs. In DNA form, the CDR3 reads TGTGCCAGCAGCCCTACAGGGACCGCCGAAGAGACCCAGTACTTC. Translated: CASSPTGTAEETQYF.